The 22 T cell receptor beta chains below were found in one sample sequenced in a study of OX40 agonist ivuxolimab in advanced cancers. Clones were read by immunoSEQ multiplex PCR, and TCRdb kept only the in-frame ones, dropping some. The sample includes about 90,000 clones, about 90% seen only once; the top ten take 1.5% to 2%. The sample here was CD4+ or CD8+ T cells sorted from blood, taken in a trial of the OX40 agonist ivuxolimab. The receptors stem from an adult with an advanced solid tumor such as melanoma, head and neck, liver or kidney cancer.

The gene calls are TRBV5-6 and TRBJ1-5; D is undetermined. Trimming pared 3 bases from V and 6 bases from J, leaving 7 bases between. Germline assignment: CDR1 SGHDT and CDR2 YYEEEE. The CDR3 sequence is 12 residues long. CDR3 loop: CASSSMGQPQHF. The CDR3 nucleotides are TGTGCCAGCAGCTCCATGGGTCAGCCCCAGCATTTT.

This sequence joins TRBV5-1 and TRBJ2-1; D unresolved. V shed 2 bases and J shed 3 bases, with 6 bases lying between them. The CDR3 runs to 13 residues. The germline gives CDR1 SGHRS, CDR2 YFSETQ. The CDR3 coding sequence is TGCGCCAGCAGCTTTGGCAGCTACAATGAGCAGTTCTTC. Its translation is CASSFGSYNEQFF.

The J gene is TRBJ2-1, the V gene TRBV7-3; TRBD2 matches at 13 bases. CDR1 is SGHTA and CDR2 is FQGTGA in the germline V gene. This CDR3 region has 14 residues. J was trimmed by 9 bases and V by 5 bases; bases with no gene match: 4. DNA for the CDR3: TGTGCCAGCAGCCTCGGACTAGCGGGAGCTGAGCAGTTCTTC. Protein product: CASSLGLAGAEQFF.

The chain has TRBV27 and TRBJ1-1; D remains ambiguous. The CDR3 length is 13 residues. Germline CDR1 is MNHEY and CDR2 is SMNVEV (reference sequence). Trimming left V 1 base short and J 6 bases short, with 9 bases between. The CDR3 bases are TGTGCCAGCAGTTTATACGGGGATCCTGAAGCTTTCTTT. It yields the protein CASSLYGDPEAFF.

The genes are TRBV27 and TRBJ2-2; D tentatively reads TRBD1 or TRBD2 (5 bases each). Germline V gives CDR1 MNHEY, CDR2 SMNVEV (reference sequence). With 6 bases removed from V and 6 bases from J, the gap between germline ends came to 20 bases. The CDR3 runs to 16 residues. Here the CDR3 DNA reads TGTGCCAGCAGATGGAGTTCGGGACGGGGAGCCGGGGAGCTGTTTTTT. As protein: CASRWSSGRGAGELFF.

The chain has TRBV6-1 and TRBJ2-7; D is tentatively TRBD1 or TRBD2 (6 bases each). Trimming left V 10 bases short and J 3 bases short, with 13 bases between. This CDR3 region has 12 residues. From germline, CDR1 is MNHNS and CDR2 SASEGT. This CDR3 reads CATKGGNYEQYF. The CDR3 DNA follows: TGTGCCACTAAGGGGGGAAACTACGAGCAGTACTTC.

The genes are TRBV27 and TRBJ2-5; D remains unclear. Trimming removed 3 bases at V and 1 base at J, with 15 bases between. The CDR3 is made up of 16 amino acids. Per the germline V gene, CDR1 is MNHEY and CDR2 is SMNVEV (reference sequence). Written as DNA, the CDR3 is TGTGCCAGCAGTTTTTACCTTTATGCGATCCAAGAGACCCAGTACTTC. It encodes CASSFYLYAIQETQYF.

A single count supports this clone. V is TRBV18 and J is TRBJ1-2, with 7 bases identical to TRBD1. The trim removed 0 bases at V and 3 bases at J, leaving 7 bases unmatched. The CDR3 has 16 residues. The V gene's germline CDR1 is KGHSH and CDR2 LQKENI. The CDR3 DNA reads TGTGCCAGCTCACCACCGGGCGCAGGGGGTGACTATGGCTACACCTTC. This encodes CASSPPGAGGDYGYTF.

V and J are TRBV7-2 and TRBJ2-5, with 7 nucleotides matching TRBD2. Per germline, CDR1 SGHTA and CDR2 FQGNSA. V lost 5 bases to trimming and J lost 5 bases; unmatched junction nucleotides: 5. The CDR3 is 13 residues long. The CDR3 nucleotides are TGTGCCAGCAGCCCAGGACTAGTCGAGACCCAGTACTTC. Protein: CASSPGLVETQYF.

The rearrangement joins TRBV27 to TRBJ1-2; D may be TRBD1 (5 bases). Germline V gene data show CDR1 as MNHEY and CDR2 as SMNVEV (reference sequence). V was clipped by 8 bases and J by 5 bases, with 15 bases between them. CDR3 length equals 13 residues. The CDR3 here is CASWEVGGYGYTF. Written as DNA, the CDR3 is TGTGCCAGCTGGGAGGTTGGGGGTTATGGCTACACCTTC.

The chain recombines TRBV30 with TRBJ1-6; D is undetermined. The V and J ends lost 2 bases and 2 bases respectively, with 7 bases between them. CDR1 GTSNPN and CDR2 SVGIG come from the germline V gene (reference sequence). The CDR3 loop spans 14 amino acids. The CDR3 DNA sequence: TGTGCCTGGAGTAGGTCCCCCTATAATTCACCCCTCCACTTT. It yields the protein CAWSRSPYNSPLHF.

V and J are TRBV5-1 and TRBJ2-1; the D call may be TRBD1 or TRBD2 (5 bases each). The V end lost 7 bases, the J end lost 7 bases, and 18 bases lay between the germline ends. CDR1 is SGHRS and CDR2 is YFSETQ in the germline V gene. The CDR3 runs to 14 residues. CDR3 sequence reads: CASGEGRVRNEQFF. For the CDR3, the DNA is TGCGCCAGCGGCGAGGGACGTGTGAGGAATGAGCAGTTCTTC.

A single count supports this clone. The rearrangement uses TRBV7-9 and TRBJ2-5, with 10 bases fitting TRBD2. CDR3 length: 16 amino acids. Germline V gene lookup returns CDR1 SEHNR and CDR2 FQNEAQ (reference sequence). V shed 2 bases, J shed 5 bases, and the junction held 8 bases outside the gene matches. The CDR3 loop is CASSLISGRAAETQYF. In nucleotides, the CDR3 is TGTGCCAGCAGCTTAATCAGCGGGAGGGCCGCCGAGACCCAGTACTTC.

This chain joins TRBV19 and TRBJ2-1, with TRBD2 as a possible D gene (6 bases). V lost 7 bases and J lost 3, with 16 bases in between. The CDR3 loop spans 15 amino acids. Germline V gives CDR1 LNHDA, CDR2 SQIVND (reference sequence). CDR3 amino acids: CASTPLGGSYNEQFF. CDR3 nucleotides: TGTGCCAGTACCCCCTTAGGAGGGAGCTACAATGAGCAGTTCTTC.

The CDR3 nucleotides read TGTGCCAGCAGCCCCCCCGGGAGCTCTGGAAACACCATATATTTT. It specifies CASSPPGSSGNTIYF. The V call is TRBV11-3, the J call TRBJ1-3; no firm D call. The CDR3 covers 15 residues. Trimming shortened V by 5 bases and J by 0 bases, and 11 bases separated the two germline ends. Per germline, CDR1 SGHNT and CDR2 YENEEA. Based on the CDR3 plus reference TRBV11-3 and TRBJ1-3, the full variable domain is EAGVVQSPRYKIIEKKQPVAFWCNPISGHNTLYWYLQNLGQGPELLIRYENEEAVDDSQLPKDRFSAERLKGVDSTLKIQPAELGDSAVYLCASSPPGSSGNTIYFGEGSWLTVV.

V and J are TRBV28 and TRBJ1-1, with TRBD1 identical over 7 bases. Losses at the gene ends were 8 bases for V and 6 bases for J; bases not matched to a gene: 30. CDR1 is MDHEN, CDR2 SYDVKM, per germline. The CDR3 is 20 amino acids. The CDR3 protein is CASGKPGGGLSTTSHPEAFF. Written as DNA, the CDR3 is TGTGCCAGCGGCAAACCAGGGGGTGGTTTGTCGACCACAAGCCATCCTGAAGCTTTCTTT.

CDR3 region: CASRPNSNQPQHF. CDR3 in DNA: TGTGCCAGTAGGCCAAATAGCAATCAGCCCCAGCATTTT. This chain connects TRBV19 to TRBJ1-5; unclear D gene. Germline CDR1 reads LNHDA; CDR2 reads SQIVND (reference sequence). The CDR3 covers 13 residues. Trimming took 6 bases from V and 0 from J, leaving 6 bases between them. Full variable domain (missing parts from reference TRBV19 and TRBJ1-5): DGGITQSPKYLFRKEGQNVTLSCEQNLNHDAMYWYRQDPGQGLRLIYYSQIVNDFQKGDIAEGYSVSREKKESFPLTVTSAQKNPTAFYLCASRPNSNQPQHFGDGTRLSIL.

The chain has TRBV28 and TRBJ2-7; D may be TRBD1 or TRBD2 (5 bases each). This CDR3 has 13 amino acids. V lost 6 bases to trimming and J lost 6 bases, with 15 bases between them. In germline, CDR1 is MDHEN, CDR2 SYDVKM. CDR3 sequence reads: CASRQPGPSEQYF. CDR3 sequence (DNA): TGTGCCAGCAGGCAGCCGGGACCTTCCGAGCAGTACTTC.

The chain joins TRBV29-1 to TRBJ2-7; tentatively, D is TRBD1 (5 bases). The CDR3 runs 13 residues. Germline V gene lookup returns CDR1 SQVTM and CDR2 ANQGSEA. Trimming left V 3 bases short and J 9 bases short, with 18 bases between. This CDR3 is CSVEGIGAGGQYF. CDR3 nucleotides: TGCAGCGTTGAGGGCATAGGGGCCGGCGGGCAGTACTTC.

In DNA form, the CDR3 reads TGTGCCAGCAGCTTAGGCGGCAGGGGCCAGCCCCAGCATTTT. The encoded protein is CASSLGGRGQPQHF. The chain links TRBV5-8 to TRBJ1-5; D possibly corresponds to TRBD1 (6 bases). Germline V gives CDR1 SGHTS, CDR2 YDEGEE. The CDR3 is made up of 14 amino acids. V was pared by 2 bases and J by 7 bases, with 13 bases between.

The rearrangement joins TRBV29-1 to TRBJ2-6; no reliable D call. This CDR3 comprises 14 residues. The V gene lost 4 bases and the J gene lost 1 base, with 8 bases spanning the gap. Germline loops: CDR1 SQVTM, CDR2 ANQGSEA. Here the CDR3 reads CSVAAQSGANVLTF. The CDR3 coding sequence is TGCAGCGTTGCTGCGCAATCTGGGGCCAACGTCCTGACTTTC.

V usage is TRBV5-1 and J usage is TRBJ2-1, with D maybe TRBD1 (6 bases). Germline V lookup: CDR1 SGHRS, CDR2 YFSETQ. This CDR3 has 14 amino acids. The ends were cut back, 8 bases at V and 6 bases at J, with 18 bases in the middle. CDR3: CASAISGAVNEQFF. In DNA, the CDR3 is TGCGCCAGTGCGATATCAGGGGCGGTCAATGAGCAGTTCTTC. Full variable domain (rest looked up from reference TRBV5-1 and TRBJ2-1): KAGVTQTPRYLIKTRGQQVTLSCSPISGHRSVSWYQQTPGQGLQFLFEYFSETQRNKGNFPGRFSGRQFSNSRSEMNVSTLELGDSALYLCASAISGAVNEQFFGPGTRLTVL.